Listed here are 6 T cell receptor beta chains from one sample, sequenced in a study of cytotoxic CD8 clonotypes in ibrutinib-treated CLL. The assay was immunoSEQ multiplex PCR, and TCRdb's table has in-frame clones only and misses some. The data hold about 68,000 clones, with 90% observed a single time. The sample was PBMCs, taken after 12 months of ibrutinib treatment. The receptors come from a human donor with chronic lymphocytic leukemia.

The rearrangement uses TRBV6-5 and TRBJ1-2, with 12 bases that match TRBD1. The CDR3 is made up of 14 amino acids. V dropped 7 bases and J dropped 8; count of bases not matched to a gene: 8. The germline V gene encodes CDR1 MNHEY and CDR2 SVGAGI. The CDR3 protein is CASISSGQGAGYTF. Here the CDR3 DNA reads TGTGCCAGCATCTCCTCGGGACAGGGGGCAGGCTACACCTTC.

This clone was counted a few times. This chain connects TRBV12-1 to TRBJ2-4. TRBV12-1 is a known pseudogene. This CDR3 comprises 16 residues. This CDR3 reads CASSFWGSLAKNIQYF. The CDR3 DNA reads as TGTGCCAGCAGCTTTTGGGGTAGCTTAGCCAAAAACATTCAGTACTTC.

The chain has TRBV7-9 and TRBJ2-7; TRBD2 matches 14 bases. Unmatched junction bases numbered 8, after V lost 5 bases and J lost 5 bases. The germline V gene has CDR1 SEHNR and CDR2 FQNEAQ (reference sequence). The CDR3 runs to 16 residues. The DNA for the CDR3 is TGTGCCAGCAGCCCGACTAGCGGGAGGGCCTGGGACGAGCAGTACTTC. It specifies CASSPTSGRAWDEQYF.

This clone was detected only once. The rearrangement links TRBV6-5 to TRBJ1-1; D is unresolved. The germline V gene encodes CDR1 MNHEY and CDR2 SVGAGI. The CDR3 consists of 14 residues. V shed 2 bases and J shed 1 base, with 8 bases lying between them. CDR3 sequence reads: CASSYPTGNTEAFF. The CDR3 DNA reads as TGTGCCAGCAGTTACCCGACGGGGAACACTGAAGCTTTCTTT.

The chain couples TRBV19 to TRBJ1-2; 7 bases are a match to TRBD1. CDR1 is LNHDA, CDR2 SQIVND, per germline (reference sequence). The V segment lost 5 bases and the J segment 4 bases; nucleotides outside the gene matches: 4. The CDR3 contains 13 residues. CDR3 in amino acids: CASSRTGSYGYTF. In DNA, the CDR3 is TGTGCCAGTAGTCGGACAGGAAGCTATGGCTACACCTTC. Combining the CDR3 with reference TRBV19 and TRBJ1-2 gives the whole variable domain DGGITQSPKYLFRKEGQNVTLSCEQNLNHDAMYWYRQDPGQGLRLIYYSQIVNDFQKGDIAEGYSVSREKKESFPLTVTSAQKNPTAFYLCASSRTGSYGYTFGSGTRLTVV.

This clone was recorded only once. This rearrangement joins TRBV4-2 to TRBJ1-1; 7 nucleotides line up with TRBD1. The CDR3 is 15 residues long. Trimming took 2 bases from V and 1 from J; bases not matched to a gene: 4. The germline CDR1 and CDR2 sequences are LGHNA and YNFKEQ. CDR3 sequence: CASSQMTGKNTEAFF. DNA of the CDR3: TGTGCCAGCAGCCAAATGACAGGGAAGAACACTGAAGCTTTCTTT.